The rows below give T cell receptor beta chains drawn from one sample of a study of cytomegalovirus exposure and HLA in healthy donors. Sequencing used immunoSEQ multiplex PCR; TCRdb keeps in-frame clones, though not all of them. The table records about 95,000 clones, just under 70% of them present only once. Input material: PBMCs. Receptors were obtained from a woman between 50 and 59 years old in good health and CMV-seropositive. The conserved cysteine and the conserved F or W are not part of the CDR3 here. The D gene is left open where the match is weak.

V: TRBV9; J: TRBJ1-6; D: -; CDR3: ASSAGGNSPLH
V: TRBV5-1; J: TRBJ1-3; D: -; CDR3: ASSLAGISSGNTIY
V: TRBV20-1; J: TRBJ2-1; D: -; CDR3: SAMVLEQF
V: TRBV4-1; J: TRBJ2-7; D: TRBD2; CDR3: ASSRGLAGVEQY
V: TRBV7-2; J: TRBJ2-5; D: -; CDR3: ASSPLLTRGGTQY
V: TRBV7-8; J: TRBJ2-1; D: TRBD2; CDR3: ASSALTSVSWNEQF
V: TRBV7-8; J: TRBJ2-7; D: -; CDR3: ASSLSGQGYEQY
V: TRBV5-4; J: TRBJ1-2; D: -; CDR3: ASSSTGIHGYT
V: TRBV28; J: TRBJ2-2; D: TRBD2; CDR3: ASRLAGDRTGELF
V: TRBV11-3; J: TRBJ1-1; D: -; CDR3: ASSRAGYTEAF
V: TRBV7-9; J: TRBJ2-3; D: TRBD2; CDR3: ASSAPTGGRTDTQY
V: TRBV25-1; J: TRBJ1-3; D: TRBD1; CDR3: ASSANRGPGNTIY
V: TRBV12-5; J: TRBJ2-1; D: TRBD1; CDR3: ASGLQGAGEQF
V: TRBV4-3; J: TRBJ1-1; D: -; CDR3: ASSQAAAGGTEAF
V: TRBV6-5; J: TRBJ1-5; D: -; CDR3: ASSLNPPPNQPQH
V: TRBV28; J: TRBJ2-1; D: TRBD2; CDR3: ASSFVASGYNEQF
V: TRBV5-5; J: TRBJ1-2; D: -; CDR3: ASSLSVNYGYT
V: TRBV5-1; J: TRBJ2-1; D: -; CDR3: ASSLTPSSYNEQF
V: TRBV11-2; J: TRBJ2-1; D: TRBD1; CDR3: ASSLGQGPYNEQF
V: TRBV29-1; J: TRBJ2-5; D: -; CDR3: SVVGGRAQETQY
V: TRBV5-4; J: TRBJ1-1; D: -; CDR3: ASSSAGIMNTEAF
V: TRBV29-1; J: TRBJ2-7; D: TRBD1; CDR3: SVPTGSSYEQY
V: TRBV7-2; J: TRBJ2-2; D: -; CDR3: ASSLVGRGLGTGELF
V: TRBV7-7; J: TRBJ2-1; D: TRBD2; CDR3: ASSPEAGSEQF
V: TRBV27; J: TRBJ2-1; D: -; CDR3: ASSLGGYGGNEQF
V: TRBV28; J: -; D: -; CDR3: ASSSGLLGEQY
V: TRBV15; J: TRBJ2-7; D: -; CDR3: ATSPDLGRGSYEQY
V: TRBV6-5; J: TRBJ2-1; D: TRBD2; CDR3: ASSYAGLAGYNEQF
V: TRBV11-2; J: TRBJ2-1; D: TRBD2; CDR3: ASSLASGAYNEQF
V: TRBV2; J: TRBJ2-1; D: TRBD2; CDR3: AITTPVLAGTYNEQF
V: TRBV7-9; J: -; D: -; CDR3: ASSLGAGSTYEQY
V: TRBV11-3; J: TRBJ1-5; D: -; CDR3: ASSQRQGLNQPQH
V: TRBV7-6; J: TRBJ2-1; D: TRBD1; CDR3: ASSIQGDNNEQF
V: TRBV7-9; J: TRBJ2-1; D: -; CDR3: ASSLAGTIYEQF
V: TRBV11-2; J: TRBJ2-2; D: TRBD1; CDR3: ASSLAQGATGELF
V: TRBV11-2; J: TRBJ1-4; D: -; CDR3: ASSLGPGVSEKLF
V: TRBV5-1; J: TRBJ2-7; D: -; CDR3: ASRRDSNYEQY
V: TRBV5-1; J: TRBJ2-2; D: TRBD2; CDR3: ASRSGGFGELF
V: TRBV10-3; J: TRBJ2-3; D: TRBD2; CDR3: AISESGAGGPPDTQY
V: TRBV18; J: TRBJ2-7; D: -; CDR3: ASSPPRLGFSYEQY
V: TRBV5-1; J: TRBJ2-5; D: -; CDR3: ASSLYEETQY
V: TRBV15; J: TRBJ1-6; D: -; CDR3: ATSRRGFSPLH
V: TRBV10-1; J: TRBJ2-3; D: TRBD1; CDR3: ASSDPGQSTDTQY
V: TRBV28; J: TRBJ2-5; D: TRBD1; CDR3: ASSFGAGGAQTQY
V: TRBV9; J: TRBJ2-3; D: -; CDR3: ASSSSSGRGDTQY
V: TRBV10-3; J: TRBJ1-1; D: TRBD1; CDR3: AISGGQGMNTEAF
V: TRBV10-3; J: TRBJ2-3; D: TRBD2; CDR3: AISESPSGRARDTQY